This T cell receptor (beta chain) was identified during a study of cytomegalovirus exposure and HLA in healthy donors. Broader study findings: In a later analysis, V- and J-gene trimming of beta chains associated with a DCLRE1C missense variant, replicated independently. Immune exposure information available was restricted to CMV serostatus.

PCR was performed using 60 Vbeta and 13 Jbeta primers. Sequenced by immunoSEQ multiplex PCR; TCRdb stores in-frame clones only, minus some. The data show about 88,000 clones, just under 90% seen once. Details on this clone: Its matching antigen is unknown.

This clonotype was sampled from a man in his late teens or twenties in good health and CMV-seronegative. Sequencing used PBMCs.

The CDR3 nucleotides are TGTGCCAGCAGAGTAGCGGGAGGGCCCTACGAGCAGTACTTC. It yields the protein CASRVAGGPYEQYF. This chain uses TRBV28 with TRBJ2-7; 11 bases are shared with TRBD2. CDR3 length: 14 amino acids. V dropped 6 bases and J dropped 2; count of bases not matched to a gene: 3. Germline values: CDR1 MDHEN, CDR2 SYDVKM. Variable domain in full (rest from reference TRBV28 and TRBJ2-7): DVKVTQSSRYLVKRTGEKVFLECVQDMDHENMFWYRQDPGLGLRLIYFSYDVKMKEKGDIPEGYSVSREKKERFSLILESASTNQTSMYLCASRVAGGPYEQYFGPGTRLTVT.